The 4 T cell receptor beta chains below all came from one sample that was sequenced in a study of cytomegalovirus exposure and HLA in healthy donors. 60 Vbeta and 13 Jbeta primers were used in PCR. Measured with immunoSEQ multiplex PCR; TCRdb has only the in-frame clones, and not every one. There are 150,000 to 200,000 clones in the sample; 65% to 90% occur only once, and under 3% lies in the top ten. Source material: PBMCs. These receptors all stem from a woman between 50 and 59 years old in good health and CMV-seronegative.

This clone has just a few counts. This chain links TRBV11-2 with TRBJ2-1, with a tentative D call TRBD2 (5 bases). Germline loops: CDR1 SGHAT, CDR2 FQNNGV. CDR3 size: 18 residues. Trimming pared 5 bases from V and 2 bases from J, leaving 22 bases between. CDR3 coding DNA: TGTGCCAGCAGCCCCCGGGATGTTCGCCACTTCCCCTACAATGAGCAGTTCTTC. It is translated as CASSPRDVRHFPYNEQFF.

The chain recombines TRBV7-6 with TRBJ2-2, with no clear D. V dropped 1 base and J dropped 2 bases, with 11 bases sitting between them. Germline CDR1 SGHVS, CDR2 FNYEAQ. This CDR3 has 16 amino acids. The CDR3 spells CASSLVGGFNTGELFF. CDR3 sequence (DNA): TGTGCCAGCAGCTTAGTTGGCGGATTTAACACCGGGGAGCTGTTTTTT.

The chain recombines TRBV9 with TRBJ2-7; D may be TRBD2 (5 bases). Germline CDR1 and CDR2: SGDLS and YYNGEE. This CDR3 contains 13 residues. V lost 0 bases and J lost 5, with 9 bases in between. This CDR3 reads CASSVEGVNEQYF. CDR3 in DNA: TGTGCCAGCAGCGTAGAGGGAGTGAACGAGCAGTACTTC.

The count of this clone is one. The rearrangement joins TRBV27 to TRBJ1-1; 9 bases map to TRBD1. CDR1 and CDR2 (germline): MNHEY, SMNVEV (reference sequence). There are 16 residues in the CDR3. The J segment lost 6 bases and the V segment lost 1 base, leaving 9 bases of the junction unmatched. The CDR3 protein is CASSLFRTGVSAEAFF. In nucleotides, the CDR3 is TGTGCCAGCAGTTTATTCCGGACAGGGGTTTCGGCTGAAGCTTTCTTT.